This T cell receptor beta chain stems from a study of post-analysis software for immune sequencing data. Regarding the study as a whole: Several TRBV segments (TRBV5-6, TRBV5-1 and TRBV20-1 among them) occurred more frequently in patients than in controls.

Unique molecular identifiers were carried by the TCR beta cDNA libraries. TCRdb re-called the PCR reads through MiXCR, storing one row per CDR3 protein. The sample includes about 560,000 distinct CDR3 sequences, 44% of them seen just once. This CDR3 comprises 15 residues. Deletions cut 6 bases from V and 0 bases from J, with 15 bases between. Germline V lookup: CDR1 MNHEY, CDR2 SVGAGI. Points on this clonotype: Antigen specificity is unknown.

The chain carries TRBV6-5 and TRBJ2-7; TRBD2 might be the D (6 bases). The sample taken for sequencing was blood. The source of this sequence is a girl between 10 and 17 years old with multiple sclerosis. The CDR3, as DNA: TGTGCCAGCAGAACGGGGTGGCGGGGCTCCTACGAGCAGTACTTC. Residues: CASRTGWRGSYEQYF.